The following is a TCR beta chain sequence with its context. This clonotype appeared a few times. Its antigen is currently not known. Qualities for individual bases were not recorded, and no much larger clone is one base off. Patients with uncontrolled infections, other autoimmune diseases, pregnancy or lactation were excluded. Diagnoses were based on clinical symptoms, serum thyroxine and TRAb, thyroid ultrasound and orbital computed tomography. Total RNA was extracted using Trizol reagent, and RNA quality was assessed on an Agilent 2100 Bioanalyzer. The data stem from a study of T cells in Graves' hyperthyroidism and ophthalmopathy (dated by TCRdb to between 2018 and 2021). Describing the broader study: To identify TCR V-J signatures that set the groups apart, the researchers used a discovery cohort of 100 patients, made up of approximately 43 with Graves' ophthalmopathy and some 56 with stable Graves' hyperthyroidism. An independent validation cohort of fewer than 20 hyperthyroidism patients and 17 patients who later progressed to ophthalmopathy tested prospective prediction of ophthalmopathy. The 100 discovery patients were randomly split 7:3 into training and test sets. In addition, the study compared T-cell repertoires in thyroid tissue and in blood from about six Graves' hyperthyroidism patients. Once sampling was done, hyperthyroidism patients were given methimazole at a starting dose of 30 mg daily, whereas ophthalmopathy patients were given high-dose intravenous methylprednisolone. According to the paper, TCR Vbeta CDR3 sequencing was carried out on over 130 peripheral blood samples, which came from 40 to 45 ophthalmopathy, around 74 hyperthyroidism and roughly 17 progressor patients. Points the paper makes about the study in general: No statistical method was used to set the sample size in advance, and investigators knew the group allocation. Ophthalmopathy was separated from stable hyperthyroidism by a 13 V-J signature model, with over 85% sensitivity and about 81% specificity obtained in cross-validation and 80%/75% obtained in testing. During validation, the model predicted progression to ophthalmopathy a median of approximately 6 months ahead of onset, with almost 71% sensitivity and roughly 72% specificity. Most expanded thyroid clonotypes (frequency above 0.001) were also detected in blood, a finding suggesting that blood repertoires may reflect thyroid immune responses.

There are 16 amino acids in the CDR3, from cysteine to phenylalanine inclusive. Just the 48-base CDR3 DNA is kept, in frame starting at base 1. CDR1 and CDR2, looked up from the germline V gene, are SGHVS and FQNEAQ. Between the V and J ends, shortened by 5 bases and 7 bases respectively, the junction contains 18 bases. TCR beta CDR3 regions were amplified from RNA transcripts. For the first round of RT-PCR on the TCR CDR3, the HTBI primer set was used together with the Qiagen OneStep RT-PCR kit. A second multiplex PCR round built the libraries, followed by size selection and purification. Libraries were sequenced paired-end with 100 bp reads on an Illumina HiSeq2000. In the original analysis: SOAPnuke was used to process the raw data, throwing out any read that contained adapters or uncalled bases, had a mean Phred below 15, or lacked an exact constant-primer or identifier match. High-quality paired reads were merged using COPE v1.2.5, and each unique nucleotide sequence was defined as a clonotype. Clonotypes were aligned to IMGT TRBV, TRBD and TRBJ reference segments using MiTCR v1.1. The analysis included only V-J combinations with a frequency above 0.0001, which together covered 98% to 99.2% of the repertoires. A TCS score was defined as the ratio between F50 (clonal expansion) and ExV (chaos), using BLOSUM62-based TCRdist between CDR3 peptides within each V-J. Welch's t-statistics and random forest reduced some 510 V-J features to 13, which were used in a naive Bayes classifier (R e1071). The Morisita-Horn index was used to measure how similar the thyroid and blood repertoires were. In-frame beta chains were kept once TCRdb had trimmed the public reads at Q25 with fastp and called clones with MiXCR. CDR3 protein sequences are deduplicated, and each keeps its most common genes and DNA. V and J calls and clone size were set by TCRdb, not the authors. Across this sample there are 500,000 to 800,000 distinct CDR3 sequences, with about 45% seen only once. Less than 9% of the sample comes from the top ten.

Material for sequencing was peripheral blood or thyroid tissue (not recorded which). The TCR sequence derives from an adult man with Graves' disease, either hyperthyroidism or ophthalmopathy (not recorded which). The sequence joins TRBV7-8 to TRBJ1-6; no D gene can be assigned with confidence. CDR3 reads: CASSQHVGYGNSPLHF. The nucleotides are TGTGCCAGCAGCCAACATGTCGGGTACGGGAATTCACCCCTCCACTTT.